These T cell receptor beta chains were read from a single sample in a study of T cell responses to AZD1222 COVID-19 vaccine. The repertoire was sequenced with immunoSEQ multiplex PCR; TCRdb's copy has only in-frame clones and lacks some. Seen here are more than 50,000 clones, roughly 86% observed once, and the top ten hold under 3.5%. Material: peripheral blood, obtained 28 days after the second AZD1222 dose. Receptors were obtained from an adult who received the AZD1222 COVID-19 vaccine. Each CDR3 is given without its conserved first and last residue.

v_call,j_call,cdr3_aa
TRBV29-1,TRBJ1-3,SVQGAGNTIY
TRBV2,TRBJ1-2,ASRRKQGYSGYT
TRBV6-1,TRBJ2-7,ASSEAGGLAGPAGEQY
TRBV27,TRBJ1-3,ASSLGSGTGNGNTIY
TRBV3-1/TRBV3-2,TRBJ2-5,ASSRTVGDQETQY
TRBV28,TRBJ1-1,ASSTSRPREAF
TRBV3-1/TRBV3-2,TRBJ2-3,ASSPQLAGADTQY
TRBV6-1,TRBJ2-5,ASSAGASGRQYETQY
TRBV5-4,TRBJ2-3,ASSWGGAASTDTQY
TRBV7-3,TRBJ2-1,ASSLTPMDGTLFGEQF
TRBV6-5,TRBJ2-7,ATTGTPYEQY
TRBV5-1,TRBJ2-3,ASSLALAGHTDTQY
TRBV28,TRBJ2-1,ATLLAAAYNEQF
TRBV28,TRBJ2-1,ASSLTGSYNEQF
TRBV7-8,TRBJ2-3,ASSLGGTSLDTQY
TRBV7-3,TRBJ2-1,ASSLGQAHYNEQF
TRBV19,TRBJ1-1,ASRNPPNTEAF
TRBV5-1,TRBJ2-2,ASSLDAVNTGELF
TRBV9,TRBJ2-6,ASSVYGGRLSGANVLT
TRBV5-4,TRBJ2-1,ASSIGQGKLNEQF
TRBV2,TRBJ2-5,ASSSGTSGTYQETQY
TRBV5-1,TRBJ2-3,ASSSSPQGPRTDTQY
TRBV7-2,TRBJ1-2,ASSLASRSYGYT
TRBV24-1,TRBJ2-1,ATSAVTGTNEQF
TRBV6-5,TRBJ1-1,ASSRDRVRTEAF
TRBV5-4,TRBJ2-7,ASSSDRENYEQY
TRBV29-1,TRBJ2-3,SSISAGRDTQY
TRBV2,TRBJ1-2,ASSDGGQGFGYT
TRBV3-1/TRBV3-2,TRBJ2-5,ASSLGVAGEETQY
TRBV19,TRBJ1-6,ASSIKGTAHSPLH
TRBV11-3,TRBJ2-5,ASSQSSRSTTQY
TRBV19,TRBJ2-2,ATRTGGPTGELF
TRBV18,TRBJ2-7,ASSPPDSPYYEQY
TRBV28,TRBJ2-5,ASSLPGRETQY
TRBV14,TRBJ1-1,ASSRGTGNTEAF